Described below is a single T cell receptor beta chain sequence and its context. The antigen is not known. Expressed TCRB transcripts were sequenced after all isolated RNA was converted to cDNA. Data came from immunoSEQ multiplex PCR; TCRdb stores just in-frame clones and leaves some out. The data contain about 290,000 clones, 7% to 9% of them singletons. This record belongs to a study of beta chain features in type 1 diabetes. About the research overall: All samples combined gave under 110,000,000 sorted cells for examination.

Germline lookup yields CDR1 SGHDT and CDR2 YYEEEE. The ends lost 5 bases at V and 7 bases at J; junction bases unmatched: 21. The length of the CDR3 is 18 residues. Study findings and constraints: A PCR bias possibly favoring shorter templates would apply equally to patients and controls.

Sequenced material: central memory CD4+ T cells from blood. This clonotype originated in a woman aged 18-29 years in good health. The chain has TRBV5-6 and TRBJ2-5; TRBD2 matches 9 bases. As DNA, the CDR3 is TGTGCCAGCAGAATGAAGACTAGCGGATCAACCCCCCGGGGGACCCAGTACTTC. Protein product: CASRMKTSGSTPRGTQYF. Looking up the rest from reference TRBV5-6 and TRBJ2-5 gives the full variable domain: DAGVTQSPTHLIKTRGQQVTLRCSPKSGHDTVSWYQQALGQGPQFIFQYYEEEERQRGNFPDRFSGHQFPNYSSELNVNALLLGDSALYLCASRMKTSGSTPRGTQYFGPGTRLLVL.